This T cell receptor beta chain was profiled in a study of T cell responses to AZD1222 COVID-19 vaccine. The CDR3 is 12 amino acids. V dropped 7 bases and J dropped 12 bases, with 16 bases sitting between them. Using immunoSEQ multiplex PCR, the repertoire was profiled, and TCRdb retains in-frame clones only, with some absent. The sample includes tens of thousands of clones, around 87% of them seen just once. Overall study findings and caveats: Repertoire collection took place solely once the T cell response had peaked. Spike regions recognized by vaccine-associated CD4 TCRs spanned the protein, led by 160-218 and 743-854.

Concerning this clone: Its antigen is not identified.

The sequenced sample was peripheral blood, obtained 28 days after the second AZD1222 dose. J is TRBJ2-1 and V is TRBV12-3 or TRBV12-4, with D possibly called TRBD1 or TRBD2 (5 bases each). This TCR was recovered from an adult who received the AZD1222 COVID-19 vaccine. Here the CDR3 DNA reads TGTGCCAGCACCCAACTGGGGCGGGCGCAGTTCTTC. Translating gives CASTQLGRAQFF.